This TCR beta chain was retrieved from a study of T cells in Graves' hyperthyroidism and ophthalmopathy. Broader study findings: Before onset, by a median of around 6.4 months, the model predicted ophthalmopathy. Among thyroid clonotypes expanded above 0.001, most also appeared in blood.

This CDR3 spans 14 amino acids. Germline V gene data show CDR1 as WSHSY and CDR2 as SAAADI. Clinical symptoms, serum thyroxine, TRAb, thyroid ultrasound and orbital computed tomography informed diagnoses. Details on this clonotype: Its antigen is undetermined. A read error may produce the germline difference seen at one junction end.

TCR beta CDR3 region amplification was performed from RNA transcripts. TCR CDR3 underwent first-round RT-PCR with the HTBI primer set. One entry per CDR3 protein results from TCRdb running MiXCR on the multiplex PCR reads. Here the sample spans about 500,000 distinct CDR3 sequences, 46% being singletons. The source of this sequence is an adult woman with Graves' disease, either hyperthyroidism or ophthalmopathy (not recorded which). Sequencing was performed on peripheral blood or thyroid tissue (not recorded which). The V call is TRBV10-2, the J call TRBJ1-2; 8 bases fit TRBD1. The DNA of the CDR3 is TGTGCCAGCAGTCCTCTGACAGGGGAGTATGGCTACACCTTC. Residues: CASSPLTGEYGYTF.